A single sample is the source of the 32 T cell receptor beta chains below, sequenced in a study of cytomegalovirus exposure and HLA in healthy donors. Produced via immunoSEQ multiplex PCR; TCRdb's table is partial and in-frame only. The sample holds hundreds of thousands of clones, about 86% seen once. The sequencing input was PBMCs. The receptors stem from a man aged 18 to 30 in good health and CMV-seronegative.

The chain carries TRBV5-1 and TRBJ2-1; D possibly corresponds to TRBD2 (5 bases). Germline V gives CDR1 SGHRS, CDR2 YFSETQ. The CDR3 length is 14 residues. Trimming cost V 1 base and J 8 bases, with 13 bases left between them. This CDR3 is CASSLRRGFDEQFF. In DNA, the CDR3 is TGCGCCAGCAGCTTGCGGCGAGGGTTCGATGAGCAGTTCTTC. The full variable domain, completed using reference TRBV5-1 and TRBJ2-1, is KAGVTQTPRYLIKTRGQQVTLSCSPISGHRSVSWYQQTPGQGLQFLFEYFSETQRNKGNFPGRFSGRQFSNSRSEMNVSTLELGDSALYLCASSLRRGFDEQFFGPGTRLTVL.

The chain joins TRBV5-6 to TRBJ2-3; perhaps TRBD2 as D (6 bases). Germline CDR1 reads SGHDT; CDR2 reads YYEEEE. The CDR3 is 15 residues long. Between the trimmed V and J ends, which lost 3 bases and 4 bases, there was a span of 15 bases. As DNA, the CDR3 is TGTGCCAGCAGCTATTGGGGACTTCCCCCAGATACGCAGTATTTT. Protein product: CASSYWGLPPDTQYF.

The chain is built from TRBV28 and TRBJ2-1; D perhaps matches TRBD1 (6 bases). The germline V gene has CDR1 MDHEN and CDR2 SYDVKM. V lost 4 bases to trimming and J lost 4 bases, with 17 bases between them. This CDR3 spans 16 amino acids. For the CDR3, the DNA is TGTGCCAGCAGTTCCCGGACAGCCAATCCTTACAATGAGCAGTTCTTC. Encoded protein: CASSSRTANPYNEQFF.

The gene calls are TRBV6-5 and TRBJ2-1, with 7 positions matching TRBD1. Germline V CDR1 and CDR2: MNHEY, SVGAGI. This CDR3 is built from 13 residues. The junction had 2 bases not matched to a gene; V was cut back by 5 bases and J by 4 bases. The CDR3 DNA is TGTGCCAGCAGTAGGGACAGTTACAATGAGCAGTTCTTC. It yields the protein CASSRDSYNEQFF.

This clone has just a few counts. CDR3 residues: CASSPYRTWEQYF. In DNA, the CDR3 is TGTGCCAGCAGTCCATACAGGACCTGGGAGCAGTACTTC. The chain carries TRBV28 and TRBJ2-7; D is possibly TRBD1 (5 bases). The CDR3 is made up of 13 amino acids. Deletions cut 5 bases from V and 7 bases from J, with 15 bases between. Per the germline V gene, CDR1 is MDHEN and CDR2 is SYDVKM.

J is TRBJ1-2 and V is TRBV7-3; D possibly corresponds to TRBD1 (6 bases). Germline CDR1 reads SGHTA; CDR2 reads FQGTGA. The CDR3 loop spans 14 amino acids. Trimming left V 4 bases short and J 1 base short, with 10 bases between. Here the CDR3 reads CASSSDSINYGYTF. In nucleotides, the CDR3 is TGTGCCAGCAGCTCGGACAGTATTAACTATGGCTACACCTTC. Combining the CDR3 with reference TRBV7-3 and TRBJ1-2 gives the whole variable domain GAGVSQTPSNKVTEKGKYVELRCDPISGHTALYWYRQSLGQGPEFLIYFQGTGAADDSGLPNDRFFAVRPEGSVSTLKIQRTERGDSAVYLCASSSDSINYGYTFGSGTRLTVV.

The chain uses TRBV12-1 and TRBJ2-7; TRBD2 is the table's D call and was not checked against the DNA. TRBV12-1 is a listed pseudogene. This CDR3 comprises 15 residues. The DNA of the CDR3 is TGTGCCAGCACCATCGTGACTAGCCGCTCCTACGAGCAGTACTTC. This encodes CASTIVTSRSYEQYF.

The chain links TRBV5-4 to TRBJ2-3; TRBD1 agrees at 8 bases. The germline V gene has CDR1 SGHNT and CDR2 YYREEE (reference sequence). With V trimmed by 5 bases and J by 5 bases, 16 bases remained unmatched. The CDR3 is made up of 17 amino acids. This CDR3 is CASSPPSRQGWEDTQYF. The CDR3 bases are TGTGCCAGCAGTCCCCCCTCTCGACAGGGGTGGGAAGATACGCAGTATTTT.

The sample holds one count of this clone. The chain links TRBV7-2 to TRBJ2-2; D is ambiguous. This CDR3 spans 14 amino acids. The germline V gene has CDR1 SGHTA and CDR2 FQGNSA. V shed 5 bases and J shed 0 bases, with 7 bases lying between them. The CDR3 reads CASSNYTNTGELFF. As DNA, the CDR3 is TGTGCCAGCAGCAACTACACGAACACCGGGGAGCTGTTTTTT.

The rearrangement links TRBV18 to TRBJ1-5; the match to TRBD1 covers 7 bases. CDR1 is KGHSH, CDR2 LQKENI, per germline. The V and J ends lost 4 bases and 3 bases, in that order; junction bases with no gene match: 3. The CDR3 loop spans 14 amino acids. The CDR3 reads CASSLGTANQPQHF. The CDR3 bases are TGTGCCAGCTCACTCGGGACAGCCAATCAGCCCCAGCATTTT.

V usage is TRBV2 and J usage is TRBJ2-3, with 11 bases fitting TRBD2. V shed 10 bases and J 2 bases; nucleotides not matched to a gene: 5. Germline V CDR1 and CDR2: SNHLY, FYNNEI. The CDR3 covers 14 residues. The CDR3 is CAIGTSGYTDTQYF. The CDR3 region has the DNA TGTGCCATCGGGACTAGCGGATACACAGATACGCAGTATTTT.

With regard to this clone: Germline is not matched at one junction end, which may reflect a read error. The chain carries TRBV10-3 and TRBJ2-7; 9 nucleotides match TRBD2. The CDR3 has 11 residues. The germline CDR1 and CDR2 sequences are ENHRY and SYGVKD. The CDR3 nucleotides read TGTGCCATCAGTGACAGACTAGCGGCGGTTTTC. It specifies CAISDRLAAVF.

This chain joins TRBV19 and TRBJ2-3, with D tentatively TRBD1 (5 bases). The CDR3 has 14 residues. The germline V and J ends were trimmed by 5 bases and 6 bases, with 15 bases remaining between them. Per germline, CDR1 LNHDA and CDR2 SQIVND (reference sequence). The CDR3 loop reads CASSFGQSYDTQYF. Written as DNA, the CDR3 is TGTGCCAGTAGTTTTGGACAATCCTACGATACGCAGTATTTT.

Comment on this clone: Sequence at one end of the junction differs from germline and may be a read error. J is TRBJ2-5 and V is TRBV7-7; D remains ambiguous. CDR3 length equals 16 residues. Looked up from germline, CDR1 is SSHAT and CDR2 is FNYEAQ (reference sequence). This chain's CDR3 is CASSTPFVVSGETQYF. Written as DNA, the CDR3 is TGTGCTAGCAGCACTCCCTTCGTGGTTTCCGGAGAGACCCAGTACTTC.

This chain links TRBV5-1 with TRBJ1-1; D might be TRBD1 (5 bases). V lost 2 bases and J 2 bases, leaving 10 bases between the germline ends. There are 14 residues in the CDR3. CDR1 and CDR2 from the germline V gene are SGHRS and YFSETQ. CDR3 DNA: TGCGCCAGCAGCTTAGGGGCCGGAAACACTGAAGCTTTCTTT. It yields the protein CASSLGAGNTEAFF.

The CDR3 loop reads CAIQAGTRVNEQFF. The CDR3 DNA reads as TGTGCCATCCAAGCCGGGACTAGAGTCAATGAGCAGTTCTTC. J is TRBJ2-1 and V is TRBV10-3, with TRBD2 matching 8 bases. Trimming cost V 8 bases and J 6 bases; bases outside gene matches: 9. Germline assignment: CDR1 ENHRY and CDR2 SYGVKD. This CDR3 has 14 residues.

V gene TRBV2 combines with J gene TRBJ1-6; no clear D. In germline, CDR1 is SNHLY, CDR2 FYNNEI. The CDR3 is made up of 13 amino acids. V lost 6 bases to trimming and J lost 6 bases, with 9 bases between them. Here the CDR3 DNA reads TGTGCCAGCAGCCATCCCCCTAATTCACCCCTCCACTTT. This sequence encodes CASSHPPNSPLHF.

This clone was detected only a few times. The chain links TRBV2 to TRBJ2-2; 14 bases are a match to TRBD2. Germline CDR1 and CDR2: SNHLY and FYNNEI. The junction had 8 bases not matched to a gene; V was cut back by 5 bases and J by 6 bases. The CDR3 spans 17 residues. The CDR3 DNA sequence: TGTGCCAGCAGTACAGGACTAGCGGGAGGTTCGGCCGGGGAGCTGTTTTTT. This codes for CASSTGLAGGSAGELFF.

The V call is TRBV7-8, the J call TRBJ1-5; no definite D call. This CDR3 is 16 amino acids long. The germline V gene encodes CDR1 SGHVS and CDR2 FQNEAQ. V lost 4 bases to trimming and J lost 0 bases, with 13 bases between them. DNA for the CDR3: TGTGCCAGCAGCTCATCAGGCCAGCCTAGCAATCAGCCCCAGCATTTT. Protein product: CASSSSGQPSNQPQHF. The whole variable domain, filled in from reference TRBV7-8 and TRBJ1-5, reads GAGVSQSPRYKVAKRGQDVALRCDPISGHVSLFWYQQALGQGPEFLTYFQNEAQLDKSGLPSDRFFAERPEGSVSTLKIQRTQQEDSAVYLCASSSSGQPSNQPQHFGDGTRLSIL.

The chain is built from TRBV4-3 and TRBJ2-7; tentative D call: TRBD2 (6 bases). The germline V gene has CDR1 LGHNA and CDR2 YSLEER. The CDR3 covers 13 residues. Trimming took 0 bases from V and 3 from J, leaving 6 bases between them. This CDR3 reads CASSQDGGYEQYF. The CDR3 DNA reads TGCGCCAGCAGCCAAGACGGGGGCTACGAGCAGTACTTC.

This clone was observed a few times. This rearrangement joins TRBV4-1 to TRBJ2-7; 7 bases are shared with TRBD1. Germline CDR1 is MGHRA and CDR2 is YSYEKL. This CDR3 has 15 residues. The J segment lost 2 bases and the V segment lost 4 bases, leaving 8 bases of the junction unmatched. The CDR3 is CASSRSGTEAYEQYF. CDR3 sequence (DNA): TGCGCCAGCAGCCGGTCCGGGACAGAGGCCTACGAGCAGTACTTC.

V gene TRBV5-6 combines with J gene TRBJ1-5; TRBD1 aligns across 9 bases. The CDR3 contains 16 residues. V lost 2 bases, J lost 4 bases, and 7 bases stayed unmatched. CDR1 and CDR2 (germline): SGHDT, YYEEEE. The CDR3 sequence: CASSFYGTGRNQPQHF. CDR3 DNA: TGTGCCAGCAGCTTCTACGGGACAGGGAGAAATCAGCCCCAGCATTTT. Full variable domain (rest looked up from reference TRBV5-6 and TRBJ1-5): DAGVTQSPTHLIKTRGQQVTLRCSPKSGHDTVSWYQQALGQGPQFIFQYYEEEERQRGNFPDRFSGHQFPNYSSELNVNALLLGDSALYLCASSFYGTGRNQPQHFGDGTRLSIL.

This clone was seen a single time. This chain connects TRBV2 to TRBJ2-3; TRBD2 is a possible D gene (6 bases). The length of the CDR3 is 13 residues. V was clipped by 8 bases and J by 0 bases, with 9 bases between them. Germline V gives CDR1 SNHLY, CDR2 FYNNEI. CDR3: CASSGESTDTQYF. CDR3 bases: TGTGCCAGCTCGGGGGAGAGCACAGATACGCAGTATTTT. The full variable domain, with the rest looked up from reference TRBV2 and TRBJ2-3, is EPEVTQTPSHQVTQMGQEVILRCVPISNHLYFYWYRQILGQKVEFLVSFYNNEISEKSEIFDDQFSVERPDGSNFTLKIRSTKLEDSAMYFCASSGESTDTQYFGPGTRLTVL.

This chain uses TRBV7-2 with TRBJ1-3, with 8 bases aligning to TRBD1. The CDR3 is 17 residues long. The germline CDR1 and CDR2 sequences are SGHTA and FQGNSA. V dropped 0 bases and J dropped 1; count of bases not matched to a gene: 5. CDR3 in amino acids: CASSLAVTGESGNTIYF. CDR3 DNA: TGTGCCAGCAGCTTAGCTGTGACAGGGGAATCTGGAAACACCATATATTTT.

The V and J genes are TRBV7-2 and TRBJ2-5; D is ambiguous. The CDR3 covers 15 residues. Trimming left V 6 bases short and J 2 bases short, with 16 bases between. CDR1 is SGHTA and CDR2 is FQGNSA in the germline V gene. The CDR3 loop reads CASRATSSFQETQYF. CDR3 coding DNA: TGTGCCAGCAGGGCGACCTCTAGTTTTCAAGAGACCCAGTACTTC.

This clone showed up just once. The chain recombines TRBV6-6 with TRBJ2-1, with D perhaps matching TRBD1 (5 bases). Germline V gives CDR1 MNHNY, CDR2 SVGAGI (reference sequence). The germline V and J ends were trimmed by 2 bases and 4 bases, with 9 bases remaining between them. This CDR3 is 14 amino acids long. In nucleotides, the CDR3 is TGTGCCAGCAGTTACCATACAGGTTACAATGAGCAGTTCTTC. Translation: CASSYHTGYNEQFF.

The chain has TRBV20-1 and TRBJ2-1; D is unresolved. This CDR3 is 11 amino acids long. V was clipped by 3 bases and J by 7 bases, with 7 bases between them. Germline V gives CDR1 DFQATT, CDR2 SNEGSKA (reference sequence). CDR3 sequence reads: CSASSQNEQFF. The CDR3 DNA reads TGCAGTGCTAGCTCGCAGAATGAGCAGTTCTTC.

The V gene is TRBV21-1, the J gene TRBJ1-6. TRBV21-1 is a listed pseudogene. CDR3 size: 14 residues. In nucleotides, the CDR3 is TGTGCCAGCAGCAAAAGGAGGCTTAATTCACCCCTCCACTTT. It translates to CASSKRRLNSPLHF.

This clone was detected once. The V call is TRBV29-1, the J call TRBJ1-5, with a tentative D call TRBD1 (6 bases). V dropped 8 bases and J dropped 7 bases, with 15 bases sitting between them. Germline V lookup: CDR1 SQVTM, CDR2 ANQGSEA. The CDR3 has 12 residues. DNA of the CDR3: TGCAGCATCGGAGCAGGGGACCAGCCCCAGCATTTT. This encodes CSIGAGDQPQHF.

J is TRBJ2-3 and V is TRBV5-8; TRBD1 matches at 8 bases. Germline loops: CDR1 SGHTS, CDR2 YDEGEE. CDR3 length: 12 amino acids. The V segment lost 4 bases and the J segment 11 bases; nucleotides outside the gene matches: 6. CDR3 coding DNA: TGTGCCAGCAGCCTTCGACAGGGGAGGCAGTATTTT. Amino acid sequence: CASSLRQGRQYF.

The rearrangement links TRBV19 to TRBJ1-2; 7 bases align to TRBD1. The CDR3 consists of 15 residues. The J segment lost 4 bases and the V segment lost 4 bases, leaving 9 bases of the junction unmatched. Germline CDR1 and CDR2: LNHDA and SQIVND (reference sequence). The CDR3 coding sequence is TGTGCCAGTAGTAGTCCTCAGGGGGATATCTATGGCTACACCTTC. This translates into CASSSPQGDIYGYTF. The whole variable domain, filled in from reference TRBV19 and TRBJ1-2, reads DGGITQSPKYLFRKEGQNVTLSCEQNLNHDAMYWYRQDPGQGLRLIYYSQIVNDFQKGDIAEGYSVSREKKESFPLTVTSAQKNPTAFYLCASSSPQGDIYGYTFGSGTRLTVV.

A few counts support this clone. The rearrangement uses TRBV5-1 and TRBJ2-5; 7 bases align to TRBD1. CDR3 length: 13 amino acids. The junction had 2 bases not matched to a gene; V was cut back by 2 bases and J by 4 bases. From germline, CDR1 is SGHRS and CDR2 YFSETQ. DNA for the CDR3: TGCGCCAGCAGCTTCTACAGGGGAGAGACCCAGTACTTC. Translated, it gives CASSFYRGETQYF.